One and the same sample provided the 19 T cell receptor beta chains below, sequenced in a study of CXCR3-negative and CXCR3-positive naive CD8 T cells. The study made its TRB cDNA libraries by 5' RACE, adding UMI labels. For each CDR3 protein, TCRdb gives one entry from its re-call of the 5' RACE reads, without DNA. The data show more than 6,000 distinct CDR3 sequences, and the top ten clones hold more than 2%. The sequencing sample was made of naive CXCR3- CD8+ T cells from blood. Sample subset: CD45RO-CCR7+CD27+CD95- naive CD8+ T cells lacking CXCR3 (TNR3-). These receptors all come from a human donor in good health. Some clones in this sample may be carry-over from other donors' samples.

This chain connects TRBV29-1 to TRBJ2-2; TCRdb returns TRBD2, unconfirmable since there is no DNA. The CDR3 has 15 residues. CDR1 SQVTM and CDR2 ANQGSEA come from the germline V gene. The CDR3 sequence is CSAALAGEGTGELFF.

The chain couples TRBV6-4 to TRBJ2-1. Germline CDR1 is MRHNA and CDR2 is SNTAGT. The CDR3 spans 11 residues. The CDR3 protein is CASREGSEQFF.

This sequence joins TRBV27 and TRBJ2-3. The CDR3 loop spans 13 amino acids. Germline V gives CDR1 MNHEY, CDR2 SMNVEV (reference sequence). The CDR3 sequence is CASSNQPAYTQYF.

The rearrangement joins TRBV9 to TRBJ2-7; TCRdb lists TRBD1, though no DNA is available to test this call. Germline lookup yields CDR1 SGDLS and CDR2 YYNGEE. The CDR3 has 14 residues. The CDR3 reads CANLLGDRPHEQYF.

This clonotype is classed as medium-sized (0.01 to 0.1%) by frequency. This chain uses TRBV27 with TRBJ2-1; TCRdb calls TRBD1, which cannot be checked without DNA. Germline assignment: CDR1 MNHEY and CDR2 SMNVEV (reference sequence). The CDR3 has 14 residues. The CDR3: CASSLDRLYNEQFF.

By frequency, this clonotype is medium-sized. The gene calls are TRBV27 and TRBJ2-7; as DNA is missing, the TRBD1 call by TCRdb cannot be tested. The CDR3 contains 14 residues. Germline V gene sequence: CDR1 MNHEY, CDR2 SMNVEV (reference sequence). The CDR3 sequence: CATRDRGSSYEQYF.

The rearrangement uses TRBV29-1 and TRBJ2-1; the D gene TCRdb calls, TRBD2, cannot be checked with no DNA. CDR3 length: 12 residues. Germline-derived CDR1 and CDR2 are SQVTM and ANQGSEA. The CDR3 here is CSARLVYGEQFF.

The V and J genes are TRBV7-9 and TRBJ1-3. The CDR3 loop spans 12 amino acids. The germline gives CDR1 SEHNR, CDR2 FQNEAQ (reference sequence). CDR3 loop: CASSLAGNTIYF.

The CDR3 here is CASSLEGPWETQYF. This sequence joins TRBV7-8 and TRBJ2-5; TCRdb returns TRBD2, unconfirmable since there is no DNA. CDR1 is SGHVS, CDR2 FQNEAQ, per germline. The CDR3 has 14 residues.

The J gene is TRBJ2-7, the V gene TRBV29-1; TCRdb's D call, TRBD1, is unchecked because there is no DNA. The V gene's germline CDR1 is SQVTM and CDR2 ANQGSEA. This CDR3 is 15 amino acids long. CDR3 loop: CSVVETGVDLYEQYF.

This chain connects TRBV10-2 to TRBJ2-7; with no DNA, the TCRdb D assignment of TRBD1 cannot be verified. Germline CDR1 reads WSHSY; CDR2 reads SAAADI. The CDR3 spans 14 residues. CDR3 sequence: CASSEAPSAYEQYF.

This clonotype ranks as medium-sized in terms of frequency. This sequence joins TRBV29-1 and TRBJ2-1; absent DNA, TCRdb's TRBD1 call cannot be checked. The CDR3 contains 15 residues. Germline assignment: CDR1 SQVTM and CDR2 ANQGSEA. The chain's CDR3 is CSAPDVGETYDEQFF.

The V gene is TRBV28, the J gene TRBJ2-3; TCRdb's D call of TRBD2 is untestable without DNA. The germline V gene has CDR1 MDHEN and CDR2 SYDVKM. The CDR3 sequence is 17 residues long. This CDR3 reads CASSLARSGRWIDTQYF.

The J gene is TRBJ1-2, the V gene TRBV29-1. Germline CDR1 is SQVTM and CDR2 is ANQGSEA. The CDR3 is 13 residues long. The CDR3 here is CSVDAGYNYGYTF.

J is TRBJ2-2 and V is TRBV18; there is no DNA to check the TCRdb D call of TRBD2. This CDR3 region has 16 residues. CDR1 KGHSH and CDR2 LQKENI come from the germline V gene. The CDR3 loop reads CASSPPSGTNTGELFF.

The chain combines TRBV6-5 with TRBJ2-4; TCRdb's D call, TRBD1, is unchecked because there is no DNA. Germline V gene lookup returns CDR1 MNHEY and CDR2 SVGAGI. CDR3 length equals 17 residues. The CDR3: CASSYSIDRGSKNIQYF.

CDR3 sequence: CSVVPGEDEQFF. The chain uses TRBV29-1 and TRBJ2-1; the TCRdb call, TRBD2, lacks DNA for checking. The germline CDR1 and CDR2 sequences are SQVTM and ANQGSEA. There are 12 residues in the CDR3.

CDR3 sequence: CASSPSHLREQTDTQYF. The chain combines TRBV4-1 with TRBJ2-3; TCRdb designates TRBD2, a call that cannot be tested without DNA. Germline V gene sequence: CDR1 MGHRA, CDR2 YSYEKL. There are 17 residues in the CDR3.

This clonotype shows up as medium-sized by frequency. The genes are TRBV10-2 and TRBJ1-1. The CDR3 spans 12 residues. Germline-derived CDR1 and CDR2 are WSHSY and SAAADI. The chain's CDR3 is CAASTSNTEAFF.